The rows below give T cell receptor beta chains drawn from one sample of a study of graft-versus-host responses after intestinal transplantation. These receptors have no known antigen. Measured with immunoSEQ multiplex PCR; TCRdb has only the in-frame clones, and not every one. The sample consists of 85,000 to 100,000 clones, about nine tenths of them appearing once. The sample in question was unstimulated CD8+ T cells sorted from spleen or lymph node cells, obtained before transplant. The origin of the receptors is a human donor who was the organ donor for an intestinal transplant. CDR3s include the opening cysteine and the closing phenylalanine or tryptophan. D genes are given only for firm matches. The size field is filled for only some rows; it gives once, few, many or a size class.

size	V	J	D	DNA	CDR3
NA	TRBV9	TRBJ2-1	TRBD2	TGTGCCAGCAGCGTTACACTAGCGGGCCTCGACAATGAGCAGTTCTTC	CASSVTLAGLDNEQFF
once	TRBV9	TRBJ2-3	TRBD2	TGTGCCAGCAGCGGACACTCCGGGACTAGCGGGAGTGTAGATACGCAGTATTTT	CASSGHSGTSGSVDTQYF
NA	TRBV6-1	TRBJ2-5	NA	TGTGCCAGCACAGATCGTGGGGGCGAAGAGACCCAGTACTTC	CASTDRGGEETQYF
NA	TRBV9	TRBJ2-6	NA	TGTGCCAGCAGCCCTCATGGAGCTGGGGCCAACGTCCTGACTTTC	CASSPHGAGANVLTF
NA	TRBV7-8	TRBJ2-7	NA	TGTGCCAGCAGCCTCGACATCTCCTACGAGCAGTACTTC	CASSLDISYEQYF
once	TRBV7-8	TRBJ1-2	NA	TGTGCCACAACACCAGCGGTTGGGGGGGCGGTTGAAGTATTCTATGGCTACACCTTC	CATTPAVGGAVEVFYGYTF
NA	TRBV30	TRBJ2-7	NA	TGTGCCGGGACATCAGACTACGAGCAGTACTTC	CAGTSDYEQYF
NA	TRBV15	TRBJ2-1	TRBD2	TGTGCCACCAGCAGTGAGCGGGGGTACTACAATGAGCAGTTCTTC	CATSSERGYYNEQFF
NA	TRBV6-4	TRBJ1-1	NA	TGTGCCAGCAGCCCAGTCCCGGGAATTCGAACTGAAGCTTTCTTT	CASSPVPGIRTEAFF
NA	TRBV6-5	TRBJ2-5	TRBD2	TGTGCCAGCAGTTTTCCGGGACTAGCGGGGGAAGAGACCCAGTACTTC	CASSFPGLAGEETQYF
NA	TRBV30	TRBJ2-5	NA	TGTGCCTGGAGCGAAAACTTCCTAGAGACCCAGTACTTC	CAWSENFLETQYF
NA	TRBV7-9	TRBJ2-7	TRBD1	TGTGCCAGCAGCCCCGGGACAGGGTACGAGCAGTACTTC	CASSPGTGYEQYF
NA	TRBV30	TRBJ1-2	TRBD1	TGTGCCTGGTTGAATTCGACAGGGAGCTACACCTTC	CAWLNSTGSYTF
NA	TRBV28	TRBJ1-3	TRBD1	TGTGCCAGCAGCCAATACAGCCGGGACAGGGGGGGTTTCTTTGGAAACACCATATATTTT	CASSQYSRDRGGFFGNTIYF
NA	TRBV28	TRBJ2-5	NA	TGTGCCAGCACACTGACCGGGGACCTAGGGAGGGAGACCCAGTACTTC	CASTLTGDLGRETQYF
NA	TRBV7-3	TRBJ2-5	NA	TGTGCCAGCAGCTTCCTCGGGACTGCCGAGGAGACCCAGTACTTC	CASSFLGTAEETQYF
NA	TRBV6-5	TRBJ2-7	NA	TGTGCCAGCAGCGACTCCTACGAGCAGTACTTC	CASSDSYEQYF
NA	TRBV6-1	TRBJ2-1	TRBD2	TGTGCCAGCAGTTTACTAGCGGGAGGTACGTATGAGCAGTTCTTC	CASSLLAGGTYEQFF
NA	TRBV5-1	TRBJ2-5	TRBD1	TGCGCCAGCAGCTTCTGGGGACAGGGTACAGAGACCCAGTACTTC	CASSFWGQGTETQYF
NA	TRBV30	TRBJ2-5	TRBD2	TGTGCCTGGAGTACGGGAGTAGCGGGGAAAGAGACCCAGTACTTC	CAWSTGVAGKETQYF
once	TRBV13	TRBJ2-7	TRBD1	TGTGCCAGCAGCTTAGGCCAGGGGGCTCACGCCTACGAGCAGTACTTC	CASSLGQGAHAYEQYF
NA	TRBV10-1	TRBJ2-1	NA	TGCGCCAGCAGCCACGTCCGGACCGAGGGTGAGCAGTTCTTC	CASSHVRTEGEQFF
NA	TRBV28	TRBJ2-3	TRBD2	TGTGCCAGCAGTTTCCGGGAGGCCGTCCTCACAGATACGCAGTATTTT	CASSFREAVLTDTQYF
NA	TRBV5-1	TRBJ2-7	TRBD1	TGCGCCAGCAGCTGGGGACAGGGCTTGTCCTACGAGCAGTACTTC	CASSWGQGLSYEQYF
NA	TRBV7-9	TRBJ1-1	NA	TGTGCCAGCTGGCAGGCCCAGGGCACTGAAGCTTTCTTT	CASWQAQGTEAFF
NA	TRBV5-6	TRBJ1-5	NA	TGTGCCAGCAGCTTGGGGGCAGGGAATCAGCCCCAGCATTTT	CASSLGAGNQPQHF
NA	TRBV6-5	TRBJ2-1	NA	TGTGCCAGCAGTTACTCCCCCGCGGCCTCGTACAATGAGCAGTTCTTC	CASSYSPAASYNEQFF
NA	TRBV6-1	TRBJ1-1	NA	TGTGCCAGCAGTAAGGACTATACTGAAGCTTTCTTT	CASSKDYTEAFF
NA	TRBV28	TRBJ2-2	TRBD2	TGTGCCAGCAGTTTATCGAGACTAGCGGGAGCCGGGGAGCTGTTTTTT	CASSLSRLAGAGELFF
NA	TRBV10-1	TRBJ2-7	TRBD2	TGCGCCAGCAGTGAGTGGTCGGCGGGGGGTACCTACGAGCAGTACTTC	CASSEWSAGGTYEQYF